This record covers a single TCR beta chain. Its target is not known. The sample comes from a study of shared clonotypes between healthy human individuals. Sorted-subset replicate PCR reactions were performed with approximately 200 ng DNA, corresponding to tens of thousands of T cell genomes. Measured with immunoSEQ multiplex PCR; TCRdb has only the in-frame clones, and not every one. The table shows roughly 720,000 clones, with 80% to 95% occurring only once. Study-level findings and limits: Researchers found naive subsets generally carried larger estimated richness than memory subsets. All-four-donor shared clonotypes had higher generation probabilities than non-shared clonotypes did.

Trimming took off 6 bases at V and 7 bases at J, with 15 bases between the two ends. Germline-derived CDR1 and CDR2 are MNHEY and SMNVEV (reference sequence). The CDR3 covers 14 residues. The source is a man between 18 and 29 years old in good health. Some clones in this sample may be carry-over from other donors' samples. This chain links TRBV27 with TRBJ1-4; perhaps TRBD1 as D (5 bases). Sequencing used memory CD8+ T cells from PBMCs. Subset here: CD45RO+ cells pooled with CCR7-negative TemRA cells. The CDR3 here is CASSPWGDPEKLFF. CDR3 nucleotide sequence: TGTGCCAGCAGCCCATGGGGCGATCCTGAAAAACTGTTTTTT.